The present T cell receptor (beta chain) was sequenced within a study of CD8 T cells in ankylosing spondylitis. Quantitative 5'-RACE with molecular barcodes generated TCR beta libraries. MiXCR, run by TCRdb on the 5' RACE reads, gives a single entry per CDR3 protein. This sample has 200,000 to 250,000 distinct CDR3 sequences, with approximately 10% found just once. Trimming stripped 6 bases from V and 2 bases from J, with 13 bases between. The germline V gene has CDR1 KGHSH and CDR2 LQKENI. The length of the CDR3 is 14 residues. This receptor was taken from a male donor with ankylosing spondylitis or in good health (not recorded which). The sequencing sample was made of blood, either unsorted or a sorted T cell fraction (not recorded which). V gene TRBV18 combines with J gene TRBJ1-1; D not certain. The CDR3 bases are TGTGCCAGCTCCTGGGCAGCAACAAACACTGAAGCTTTCTTT. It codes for CASSWAATNTEAFF.